Listed here are 14 T cell receptor beta chains from one sample, sequenced in a study of cytomegalovirus exposure and HLA in healthy donors. PCR used 60 Vbeta primers and 13 Jbeta primers. Sequencing used immunoSEQ multiplex PCR; TCRdb keeps in-frame clones, though not all of them. Of roughly 150,000 clones detected, 85% appear once; the ten largest clones hold 1%. Sequencing was performed on PBMCs. Receptors originate from a boy younger than 10 in good health and CMV-seronegative.

The chain has TRBV12-5 and TRBJ2-2; 9 positions match TRBD2. Germline V CDR1 and CDR2: LGHNT, FRNRAP. The CDR3 covers 18 residues. The V segment lost 2 bases and the J segment 3 bases; nucleotides outside the gene matches: 10. The DNA of the CDR3 is TGTGCTAGTGGTTTGCCCTTGACTAGCGGTAGGGACACCGGGGAGCTGTTTTTT. This gives the protein CASGLPLTSGRDTGELFF. Drawing the rest from reference TRBV12-5 and TRBJ2-2, the complete variable domain is DARVTQTPRHKVTEMGQEVTMRCQPILGHNTVFWYRQTMMQGLELLAYFRNRAPLDDSGMPKDRFSAEMPDATLATLKIQPSEPRDSAVYFCASGLPLTSGRDTGELFFGEGSRLTVL.

This clone occurred a few times. The chain is built from TRBV28 and TRBJ2-7, with 7 bases that match TRBD2. The CDR3 runs to 13 residues. Trimming cost V 3 bases and J 5 bases; bases outside gene matches: 4. CDR1 is MDHEN, CDR2 SYDVKM, per germline. In DNA, the CDR3 is TGTGCCAGCAGTTTGGGGACTACCGACGAGCAGTACTTC. It is translated as CASSLGTTDEQYF.

This sequence joins TRBV6-1 and TRBJ2-7, with D possibly TRBD1 on 6 matching bases. Germline V gene lookup returns CDR1 MNHNS and CDR2 SASEGT. Trimming cost V 3 bases and J 0 bases, with 12 bases left between them. The CDR3 runs 15 residues. CDR3 sequence: CASSEEGTLSYEQYV. Here the CDR3 DNA reads TGTGCCAGCAGTGAGGAAGGGACACTCTCCTACGAGCAGTACGTC.

The genes are TRBV19 and TRBJ1-4; 8 nucleotides agree with TRBD1. Germline-derived CDR1 and CDR2 are LNHDA and SQIVND (reference sequence). The CDR3 consists of 15 residues. Unmatched junction bases numbered 10, after V lost 9 bases and J lost 4 bases. The CDR3 coding sequence is TGTGCCAGCTTGCCCCGGGACAGGATTAATGAAAAACTGTTTTTT. As protein: CASLPRDRINEKLFF.

This clone has only a few counts. The chain employs TRBV28 and TRBJ2-7, with D hard to call. The CDR3 consists of 14 residues. Germline CDR1 reads MDHEN; CDR2 reads SYDVKM. Between the trimmed V and J ends, which lost 1 base and 0 bases, there was a span of 7 bases. The CDR3 region is CASSLSGTSYEQYF. CDR3 nucleotides: TGTGCCAGCAGTTTATCTGGCACCTCCTACGAGCAGTACTTC.

This chain links TRBV6-1 with TRBJ2-7, with 7 bases identical to TRBD1. The CDR3 runs to 13 residues. Germline lookup yields CDR1 MNHNS and CDR2 SASEGT. With V trimmed by 5 bases and J by 7 bases, 8 bases remained unmatched. The CDR3 sequence is CASSMTGTVEQYV. In DNA form, the CDR3 reads TGTGCCAGCAGTATGACAGGGACGGTAGAGCAGTACGTC.

The chain links TRBV5-1 to TRBJ2-5; 11 bases fit TRBD2. Germline-derived CDR1 and CDR2 are SGHRS and YFSETQ. Losses at the gene ends were 0 bases for V and 1 base for J; bases not matched to a gene: 5. CDR3 length equals 17 residues. Here the CDR3 DNA reads TGCGCCAGCAGCTTGGGGCTAGCGGGAGGTCCCCAAGAGACCCAGTACTTC. Its translation is CASSLGLAGGPQETQYF.

The rearrangement links TRBV7-2 to TRBJ2-7, with 10 bases matching TRBD2. The germline gives CDR1 SGHTA, CDR2 FQGNSA. J gave up 4 bases and V 5 bases, and 5 bases lay outside the gene matches. This CDR3 comprises 14 residues. CDR3 loop: CASSPRTSGYEQYF. The CDR3 DNA sequence: TGTGCCAGCAGCCCGCGGACTAGCGGTTACGAGCAGTACTTC. The whole variable domain, filled in from reference TRBV7-2 and TRBJ2-7, reads GAGVSQSPSNKVTEKGKDVELRCDPISGHTALYWYRQSLGQGLEFLIYFQGNSAPDKSGLPSDRFSAERTGGSVSTLTIQRTQQEDSAVYLCASSPRTSGYEQYFGPGTRLTVT.

In DNA, the CDR3 is TGTGCCAGCAGTTTACGACAGACGAATCAGCCCCAGCATTTT. Translating gives CASSLRQTNQPQHF. The J gene is TRBJ1-5, the V gene TRBV28; maybe TRBD1 (5 bases). CDR3 length: 14 amino acids. Per germline, CDR1 MDHEN and CDR2 SYDVKM. With 2 bases removed from V and 4 bases from J, the gap between germline ends came to 9 bases.

The V and J genes are TRBV15 and TRBJ1-3, with D maybe TRBD1 (5 bases). V was pared by 8 bases and J by 0 bases, with 8 bases between. The germline gives CDR1 LNHNV, CDR2 YYDKDF (reference sequence). The CDR3 has 13 residues. Here the CDR3 reads CATRQFSGNTIYF. CDR3 in DNA: TGTGCCACCCGACAGTTCTCTGGAAACACCATATATTTT.

The chain links TRBV28 to TRBJ2-2; perhaps TRBD1 as D (5 bases). V lost 6 bases to trimming and J lost 6 bases, with 8 bases between them. CDR1 is MDHEN, CDR2 SYDVKM, per germline. The CDR3 contains 12 residues. As DNA, the CDR3 is TGTGCCAGCAGCCAACAGGCCGGGGAGCTGTTTTTT. Amino acid sequence: CASSQQAGELFF. Drawing the rest from reference TRBV28 and TRBJ2-2, the complete variable domain is DVKVTQSSRYLVKRTGEKVFLECVQDMDHENMFWYRQDPGLGLRLIYFSYDVKMKEKGDIPEGYSVSREKKERFSLILESASTNQTSMYLCASSQQAGELFFGEGSRLTVL.

The chain links TRBV27 to TRBJ2-6; maybe TRBD1 (5 bases). V was pared by 5 bases and J by 1 base, with 9 bases between. This CDR3 is 15 amino acids long. Per germline, CDR1 MNHEY and CDR2 SMNVEV (reference sequence). The DNA of the CDR3 is TGTGCCAGCAGTCCAGGACATTCTGGGGCCAACGTCCTGACTTTC. It specifies CASSPGHSGANVLTF.

The gene calls are TRBV14 and TRBJ2-3; the match to TRBD2 covers 7 bases. CDR1 and CDR2 from the germline V gene are SGHDN and FVKESK. V dropped 1 base and J dropped 1; count of bases not matched to a gene: 2. The CDR3 length is 15 residues. The CDR3 nucleotides read TGTGCCAGCAGCCAAGCCCTAGCGGGCACAGATACGCAGTATTTT. It encodes CASSQALAGTDTQYF.

This rearrangement joins TRBV9 to TRBJ1-1, with 7 nucleotides matching TRBD1. V dropped 5 bases and J dropped 0; count of bases not matched to a gene: 4. The CDR3 has 14 amino acids. Per germline, CDR1 SGDLS and CDR2 YYNGEE. The CDR3, as DNA: TGTGCCAGCAGACCGGGACAGTTGAACACTGAAGCTTTCTTT. This gives the protein CASRPGQLNTEAFF.